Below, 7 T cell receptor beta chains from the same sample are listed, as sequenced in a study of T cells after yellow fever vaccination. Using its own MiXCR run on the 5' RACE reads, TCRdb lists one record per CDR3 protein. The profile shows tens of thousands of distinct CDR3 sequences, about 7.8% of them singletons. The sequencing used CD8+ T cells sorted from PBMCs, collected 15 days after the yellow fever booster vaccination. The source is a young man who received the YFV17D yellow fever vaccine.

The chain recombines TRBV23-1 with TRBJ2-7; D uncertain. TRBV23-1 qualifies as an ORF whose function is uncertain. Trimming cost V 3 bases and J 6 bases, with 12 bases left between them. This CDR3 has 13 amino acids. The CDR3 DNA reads TGCGCCAGCAGTCACCAGTCTTCCGCCGAGCAGTACTTC. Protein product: CASSHQSSAEQYF.

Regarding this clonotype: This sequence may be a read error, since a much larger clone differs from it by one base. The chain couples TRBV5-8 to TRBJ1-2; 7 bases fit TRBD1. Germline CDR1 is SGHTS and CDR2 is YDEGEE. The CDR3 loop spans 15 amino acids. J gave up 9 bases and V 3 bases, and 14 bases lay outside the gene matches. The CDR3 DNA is TGTGCCAGCAGCTCCAGACAGGGCTCGTGGTATCGCTACACCTTC. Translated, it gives CASSSRQGSWYRYTF. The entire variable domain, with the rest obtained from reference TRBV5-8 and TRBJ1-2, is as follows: EAGVTQSPTHLIKTRGQQATLRCSPISGHTSVYWYQQALGLGLQFLLWYDEGEERNRGNFPPRFSGRQFPNYSSELNVNALELEDSALYLCASSSRQGSWYRYTFGSGTRLTVV.

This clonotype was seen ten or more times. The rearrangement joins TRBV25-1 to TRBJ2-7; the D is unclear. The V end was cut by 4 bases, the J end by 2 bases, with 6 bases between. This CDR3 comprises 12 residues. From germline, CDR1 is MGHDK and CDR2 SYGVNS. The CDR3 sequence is CASSVGPYEQYF. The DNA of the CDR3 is TGTGCCAGCAGTGTGGGCCCCTACGAGCAGTACTTC.

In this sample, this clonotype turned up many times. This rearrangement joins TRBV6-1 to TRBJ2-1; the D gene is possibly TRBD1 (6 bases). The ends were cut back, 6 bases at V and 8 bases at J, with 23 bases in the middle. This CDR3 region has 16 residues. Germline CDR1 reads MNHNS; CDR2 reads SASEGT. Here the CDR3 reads CASSTPALQGYDEQFF. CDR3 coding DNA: TGTGCCAGCAGCACACCAGCCCTCCAGGGGTACGATGAGCAGTTCTTC.

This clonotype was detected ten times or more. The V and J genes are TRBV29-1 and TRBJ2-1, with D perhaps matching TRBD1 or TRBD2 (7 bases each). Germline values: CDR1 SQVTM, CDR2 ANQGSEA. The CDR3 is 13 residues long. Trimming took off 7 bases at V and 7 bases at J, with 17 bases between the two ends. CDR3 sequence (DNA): TGCAGCGCCGAGGGGCAGGGGGGGAATGAGCAGTTCTTC. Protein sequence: CSAEGQGGNEQFF.

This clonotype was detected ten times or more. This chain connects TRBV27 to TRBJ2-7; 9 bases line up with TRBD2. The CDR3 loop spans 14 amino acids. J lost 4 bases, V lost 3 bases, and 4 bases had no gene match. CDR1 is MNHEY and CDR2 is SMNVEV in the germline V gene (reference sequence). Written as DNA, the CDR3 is TGTGCCAGCAGTTTCGGCGGGAGGGAGTACGAGCAGTACTTC. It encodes CASSFGGREYEQYF.

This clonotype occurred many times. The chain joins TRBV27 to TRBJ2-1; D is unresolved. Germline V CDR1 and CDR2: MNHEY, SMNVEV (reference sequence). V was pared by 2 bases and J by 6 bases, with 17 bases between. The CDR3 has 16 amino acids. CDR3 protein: CASSLHVPPGSNEQFF. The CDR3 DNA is TGTGCCAGCAGTTTACACGTCCCCCCGGGCAGCAATGAGCAGTTCTTC.